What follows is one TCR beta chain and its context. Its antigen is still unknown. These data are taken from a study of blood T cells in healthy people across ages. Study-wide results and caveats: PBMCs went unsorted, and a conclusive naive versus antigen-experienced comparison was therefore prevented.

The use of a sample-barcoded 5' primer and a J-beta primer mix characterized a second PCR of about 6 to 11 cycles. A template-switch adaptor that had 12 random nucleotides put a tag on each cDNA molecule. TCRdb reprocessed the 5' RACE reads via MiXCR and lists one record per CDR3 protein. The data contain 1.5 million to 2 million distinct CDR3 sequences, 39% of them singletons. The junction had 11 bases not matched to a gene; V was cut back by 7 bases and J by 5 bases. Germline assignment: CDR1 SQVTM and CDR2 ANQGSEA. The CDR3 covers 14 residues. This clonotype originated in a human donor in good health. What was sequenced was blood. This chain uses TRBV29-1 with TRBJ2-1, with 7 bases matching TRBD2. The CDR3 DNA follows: TGCAGCGCTCCTGGGGGGGAACGCAACAATGAGCAGTTCTTC. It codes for CSAPGGERNNEQFF.